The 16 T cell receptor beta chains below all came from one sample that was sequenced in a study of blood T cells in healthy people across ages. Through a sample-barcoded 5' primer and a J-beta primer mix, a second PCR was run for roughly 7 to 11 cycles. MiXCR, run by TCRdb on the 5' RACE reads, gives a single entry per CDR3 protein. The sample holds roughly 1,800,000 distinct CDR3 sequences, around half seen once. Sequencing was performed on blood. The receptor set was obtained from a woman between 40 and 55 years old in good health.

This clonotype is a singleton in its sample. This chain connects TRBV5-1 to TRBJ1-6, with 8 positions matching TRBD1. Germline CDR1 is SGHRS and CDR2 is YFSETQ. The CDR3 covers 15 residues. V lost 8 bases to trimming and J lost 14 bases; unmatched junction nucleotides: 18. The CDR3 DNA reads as TGCGCCAGTTCAAACAGGGGGGGTAGCCCGCGGGCCCTCCACTTT. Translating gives CASSNRGGSPRALHF.

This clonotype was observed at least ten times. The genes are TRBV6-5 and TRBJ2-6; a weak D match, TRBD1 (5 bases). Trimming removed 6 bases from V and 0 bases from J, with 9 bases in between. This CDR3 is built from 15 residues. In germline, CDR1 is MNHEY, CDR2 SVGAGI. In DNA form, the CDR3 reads TGTGCCAGCAGCCGACAGTTCTCTGGGGCCAACGTCCTGACTTTC. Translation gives CASSRQFSGANVLTF.

CDR3 nucleotides: TGTGCCAGCAGCTTAGTGGGGACCGTCCAGCCCCAGCATTTT. Encoded protein: CASSLVGTVQPQHF. The genes are TRBV7-2 and TRBJ1-5; TRBD1 might be the D (5 bases). The CDR3 runs 14 residues. Germline V lookup: CDR1 SGHTA, CDR2 FQGNSA. Trimming left V 1 base short and J 7 bases short, with 11 bases between. Filled out from reference TRBV7-2 and TRBJ1-5, the complete variable domain reads GAGVSQSPSNKVTEKGKDVELRCDPISGHTALYWYRQSLGQGLEFLIYFQGNSAPDKSGLPSDRFSAERTGGSVSTLTIQRTQQEDSAVYLCASSLVGTVQPQHFGDGTRLSIL.

CDR3 sequence reads: CATSRDRISNSNEQFF. The CDR3 DNA reads TGTGCCACCAGCAGAGATCGGATTTCGAACAGCAATGAGCAGTTCTTC. The V call is TRBV15, the J call TRBJ2-1; D unresolved. From germline, CDR1 is LNHNV and CDR2 YYDKDF (reference sequence). This CDR3 is built from 16 residues. V gave up 0 bases and J gave up 6 bases, with 15 bases separating them.

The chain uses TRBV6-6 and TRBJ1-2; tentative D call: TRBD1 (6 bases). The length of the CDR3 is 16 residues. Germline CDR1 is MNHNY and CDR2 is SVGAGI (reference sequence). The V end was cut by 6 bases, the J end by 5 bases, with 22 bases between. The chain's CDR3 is CASSQKLGHSIYGYTF. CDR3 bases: TGTGCCAGCAGCCAGAAACTGGGACACTCTATTTATGGCTACACCTTC.

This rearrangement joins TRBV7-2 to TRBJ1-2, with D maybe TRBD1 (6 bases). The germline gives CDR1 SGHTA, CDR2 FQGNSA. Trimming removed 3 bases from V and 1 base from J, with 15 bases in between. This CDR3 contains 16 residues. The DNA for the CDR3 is TGTGCCAGCAGCTTCTCTCCGGACAGCTATAACTATGGCTACACCTTC. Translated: CASSFSPDSYNYGYTF.

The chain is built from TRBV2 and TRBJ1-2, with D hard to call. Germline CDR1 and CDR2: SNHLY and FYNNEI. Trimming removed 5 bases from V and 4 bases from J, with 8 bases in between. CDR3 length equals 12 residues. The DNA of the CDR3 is TGTGCCAGCAGTCCGGAATCCTATGGCTACACCTTC. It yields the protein CASSPESYGYTF.

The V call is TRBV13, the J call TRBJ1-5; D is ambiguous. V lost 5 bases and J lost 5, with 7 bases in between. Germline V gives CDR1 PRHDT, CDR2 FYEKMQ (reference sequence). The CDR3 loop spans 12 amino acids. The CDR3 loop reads CASSQSDQPQHF. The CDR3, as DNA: TGTGCCAGCAGCCAAAGCGATCAGCCCCAGCATTTT.

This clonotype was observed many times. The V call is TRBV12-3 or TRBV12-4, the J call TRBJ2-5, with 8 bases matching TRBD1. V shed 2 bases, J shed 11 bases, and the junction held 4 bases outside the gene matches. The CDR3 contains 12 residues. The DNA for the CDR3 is TGTGCCAGCAGTTTATCAGGGGGCGGACAGTACTTC. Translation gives CASSLSGGGQYF.

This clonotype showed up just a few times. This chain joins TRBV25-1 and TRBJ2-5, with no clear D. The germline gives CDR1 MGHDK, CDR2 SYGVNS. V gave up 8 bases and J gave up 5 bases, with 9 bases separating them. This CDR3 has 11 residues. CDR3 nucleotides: TGTGCCAGCGCACGATTGGAGACCCAGTACTTC. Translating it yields CASARLETQYF. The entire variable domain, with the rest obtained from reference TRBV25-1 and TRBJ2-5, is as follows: EADIYQTPRYLVIGTGKKITLECSQTMGHDKMYWYQQDPGMELHLIHYSYGVNSTEKGDLSSESTVSRIRTEHFPLTLESARPSHTSQYLCASARLETQYFGPGTRLLVL.

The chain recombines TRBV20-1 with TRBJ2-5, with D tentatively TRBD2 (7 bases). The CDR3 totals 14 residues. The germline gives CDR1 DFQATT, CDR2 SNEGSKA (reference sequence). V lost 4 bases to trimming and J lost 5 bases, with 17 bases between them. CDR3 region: CSATGGGPGETQYF. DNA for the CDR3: TGCAGTGCTACAGGCGGGGGCCCGGGGGAGACCCAGTACTTC.

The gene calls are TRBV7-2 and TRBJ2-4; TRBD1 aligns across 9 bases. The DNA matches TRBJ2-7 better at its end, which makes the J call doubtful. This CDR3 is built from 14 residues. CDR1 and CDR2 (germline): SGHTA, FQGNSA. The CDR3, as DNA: TGTGCCAGCAGCAAGGACAGGGGATTCAACGAGCAGTACTTC. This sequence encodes CASSKDRGFNEQYF.

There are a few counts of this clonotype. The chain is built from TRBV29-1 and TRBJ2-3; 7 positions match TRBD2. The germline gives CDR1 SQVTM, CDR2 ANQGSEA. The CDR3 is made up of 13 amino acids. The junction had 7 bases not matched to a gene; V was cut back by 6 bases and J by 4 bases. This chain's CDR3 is CSVDGSGADTQYF. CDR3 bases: TGCAGCGTGGATGGAAGCGGGGCAGATACGCAGTATTTT.

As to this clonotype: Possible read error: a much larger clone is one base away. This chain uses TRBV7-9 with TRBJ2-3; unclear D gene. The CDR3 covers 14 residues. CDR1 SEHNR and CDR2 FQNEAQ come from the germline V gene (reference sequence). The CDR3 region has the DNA TGTGCCAGCAGCACTGACTTTAGCACAGATACGGAGTATTTT. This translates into CASSTDFSTDTEYF.

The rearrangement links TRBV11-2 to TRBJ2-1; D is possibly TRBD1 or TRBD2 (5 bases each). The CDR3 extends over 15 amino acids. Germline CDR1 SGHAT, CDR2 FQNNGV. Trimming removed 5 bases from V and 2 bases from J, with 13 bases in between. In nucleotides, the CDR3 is TGTGCCAGCAGCCGGGGCCCTAATACCTACAATGAGCAGTTCTTC. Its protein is CASSRGPNTYNEQFF.

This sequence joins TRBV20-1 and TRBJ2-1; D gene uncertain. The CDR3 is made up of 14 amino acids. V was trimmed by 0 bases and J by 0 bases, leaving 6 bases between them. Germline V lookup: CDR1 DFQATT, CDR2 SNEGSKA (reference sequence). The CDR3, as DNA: TGCAGTGCTAGAGATTGGGACTCCTACAATGAGCAGTTCTTC. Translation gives CSARDWDSYNEQFF.